The next 13 T cell receptor beta chains were all read from a single sample in a study of T cells after yellow fever vaccination. Using its own MiXCR run on the 5' RACE reads, TCRdb lists one record per CDR3 protein. Here the sample spans roughly 310,000 distinct CDR3 sequences, roughly 9.4% being singletons. The sample here was PBMCs, taken on the day of the first yellow fever vaccination. The receptors come from a man between 18 and 35 years old who received the YFV17D yellow fever vaccine.

The sample holds a few counts of this clonotype. The chain couples TRBV12-5 to TRBJ2-7; 10 nucleotides line up with TRBD1. The germline gives CDR1 LGHNT, CDR2 FRNRAP. This CDR3 has 14 residues. V shed 5 bases and J 3 bases; nucleotides not matched to a gene: 4. Written as DNA, the CDR3 is TGTGCTAGTGGTCGGTGGACAGGGGGCTACGAGCAGTACTTC. Its protein product is CASGRWTGGYEQYF.

The chain joins TRBV4-3 to TRBJ1-2; D perhaps matches TRBD1 (6 bases). Germline V gene data show CDR1 as LGHNA and CDR2 as YSLEER. V dropped 4 bases and J dropped 5 bases, with 17 bases sitting between them. The CDR3 covers 15 residues. The chain's CDR3 is CASSLGGGLPYGYTF. The CDR3 nucleotides are TGCGCCAGCAGCCTAGGGGGGGGCCTGCCATATGGCTACACCTTC.

This clonotype was detected only a few times. The V gene is TRBV27, the J gene TRBJ2-7; 8 bases agree with TRBD1. V trimming: 7 bases; J trimming: 1 base; junction bases outside the gene matches: 6. In germline, CDR1 is MNHEY, CDR2 SMNVEV (reference sequence). CDR3 size: 14 residues. Written as DNA, the CDR3 is TGTGCCAGCACGCCGTGGACAGGGTCCTACGAGCAGTACTTC. The encoded protein is CASTPWTGSYEQYF.

This clonotype was observed at least ten times. The gene calls are TRBV10-2 and TRBJ2-1; TRBD2 aligns across 10 bases. Looked up from germline, CDR1 is WSHSY and CDR2 is SAAADI. Germline trimming cut 10 bases from V and 2 bases from J; bases unmatched to any gene: 5. This CDR3 region has 14 residues. CDR3 amino acids: CATSSGGPYNEQFF. Written as DNA, the CDR3 is TGCGCCACCTCTAGCGGGGGCCCCTACAATGAGCAGTTCTTC.

J is TRBJ2-1 and V is TRBV30; no clear D gene. Trimming left V 4 bases short and J 5 bases short, with 9 bases between. The CDR3 contains 12 residues. Germline loops: CDR1 GTSNPN, CDR2 SVGIG (reference sequence). CDR3 amino acids: CAWNGINNEQFF. CDR3 nucleotides: TGTGCCTGGAATGGAATCAACAATGAGCAGTTCTTC.

This clonotype showed up many times. The rearrangement joins TRBV6-2 or TRBV6-3 to TRBJ2-1; D remains unclear. Between the trimmed V and J ends, which lost 3 bases and 0 bases, there was a span of 9 bases. The germline V gene has CDR1 MNHEY and CDR2 SVGEGT. CDR3 length equals 15 residues. CDR3 amino acids: CASSYRQSSYNEQFF. The CDR3 DNA sequence: TGTGCCAGCAGTTATAGGCAGAGCTCCTACAATGAGCAGTTCTTC.

There are many counts of this clonotype. The chain is built from TRBV7-2 and TRBJ1-2; D remains unclear. Deletions cut 1 base from V and 8 bases from J, with 14 bases between. Germline assignment: CDR1 SGHTA and CDR2 FQGNSA. This CDR3 contains 14 residues. The CDR3 nucleotides are TGTGCCAGCAGCTTAGAGGGTTTAATCTGGGGCTACACCTTC. It yields the protein CASSLEGLIWGYTF.

This clonotype has a handful of counts. This chain uses TRBV27 with TRBJ1-5; 8 positions agree with TRBD1. Germline loops: CDR1 MNHEY, CDR2 SMNVEV (reference sequence). V trimming: 3 bases; J trimming: 7 bases; junction bases outside the gene matches: 5. The CDR3 has 14 residues. The CDR3 is CASSFGQGGQPQHF. The CDR3 DNA follows: TGTGCCAGCAGTTTTGGACAGGGTGGACAGCCCCAGCATTTT.

This clonotype has only a few counts. The gene calls are TRBV19 and TRBJ1-5; no definite D call. Germline-derived CDR1 and CDR2 are LNHDA and SQIVND (reference sequence). Trimming took off 7 bases at V and 2 bases at J, with 12 bases between the two ends. CDR3 size: 14 residues. This CDR3 is CASMEGSGNQPQHF. The CDR3 DNA reads TGTGCCAGTATGGAGGGATCGGGCAATCAGCCCCAGCATTTT.

This clonotype was counted at least ten times. This chain uses TRBV7-9 with TRBJ1-6; D perhaps matches TRBD1 (5 bases). The CDR3 is 16 amino acids. Germline lookup yields CDR1 SEHNR and CDR2 FQNEAQ (reference sequence). Trimming cost V 0 bases and J 10 bases, with 16 bases left between them. The CDR3 DNA reads TGTGCCAGCAGCTTAGCGCCCGGGGGATATGGGTCACCCCTCCACTTT. It codes for CASSLAPGGYGSPLHF. Variable domain in full (rest from reference TRBV7-9 and TRBJ1-6): DTGVSQNPRHKITKRGQNVTFRCDPISEHNRLYWYRQTLGQGPEFLTYFQNEAQLEKSRLLSDRFSAERPKGSFSTLEIQRTEQGDSAMYLCASSLAPGGYGSPLHFGNGTRLTVT.

This clonotype was recorded at least ten times. The chain is built from TRBV7-2 and TRBJ2-3; 9 nucleotides line up with TRBD1. Trimming at V came to 3 bases and at J to 6 bases, leaving 4 bases not matched to a gene. Germline V gives CDR1 SGHTA, CDR2 FQGNSA. The CDR3 totals 14 residues. The DNA for the CDR3 is TGTGCCAGCAGCTTTGACAGGGGGTCCGATACGCAGTATTTT. This gives the protein CASSFDRGSDTQYF.

V usage is TRBV16 and J usage is TRBJ2-5, with D hard to call. Per the germline V gene, CDR1 is KGHSY and CDR2 is FQNENV. The CDR3 spans 14 residues. Trimming cost V 4 bases and J 2 bases, with 11 bases left between them. CDR3 sequence: CASSPAERQETQYF. The CDR3, as DNA: TGTGCCAGCAGCCCGGCAGAAAGACAAGAGACCCAGTACTTC.

The rearrangement uses TRBV20-1 and TRBJ2-5, with D possibly being TRBD2 (5 bases). V gave up 2 bases and J gave up 5 bases, with 15 bases separating them. This CDR3 region has 14 residues. CDR1 DFQATT and CDR2 SNEGSKA come from the germline V gene (reference sequence). The CDR3 region is CSARKGASLETQYF. The CDR3 bases are TGCAGTGCTAGAAAGGGTGCTAGCCTCGAGACCCAGTACTTC.